What follows is one TCR beta chain and its context. Construction of the TCRbeta library involved unique molecular identifiers. TCRdb reprocessed the PCR reads via MiXCR and lists one record per CDR3 protein. This repertoire shows approximately 640,000 distinct CDR3 sequences, approximately 16% found once; its top ten account for approximately 1.1%. This sample is part of a study of T-cell reconstitution after alpha-beta-depleted transplantation in children. The source was PBMCs from the stem cell graft donor, collected from the stem cell graft. This clonotype was obtained from a human donor who donated a stem cell graft to a child with acute myeloid leukemia.

CDR3 residues: CASRRTGDEKLFF. CDR3 sequence (DNA): TGTGCCAGCAGGCGGACAGGAGATGAAAAACTGTTTTTT. The chain recombines TRBV7-2 with TRBJ1-4, with 7 bases fitting TRBD1. V shed 6 bases and J 6 bases; nucleotides not matched to a gene: 4. The CDR3 spans 13 residues. The germline CDR1 and CDR2 sequences are SGHTA and FQGNSA.